A selection of T cell receptor beta chains follows, all from one sample in a study of shared clonotypes between healthy human individuals. Measured with immunoSEQ multiplex PCR; TCRdb has only the in-frame clones, and not every one. Here the sample spans millions of clones, roughly 92% being singletons. Sequencing was performed on naive CD4+ T cells sorted from blood. The receptors shown here come from a man between 18 and 35 years old in good health. The CDR3 runs from the conserved cysteine through the conserved F or W. The order of the fields is clone size, J gene, V gene, CDR3 protein. Size is omitted from some rows. Given values are once, few, many or a class for expanded clones.

clone_size: once; j_call: TRBJ2-3; v_call: TRBV5-1; cdr3_aa: CASSLGTLPSTDTQYF
clone_size: -; j_call: TRBJ1-1; v_call: TRBV5-1; cdr3_aa: CASSLAGTVTEAFF
clone_size: -; j_call: TRBJ1-1; v_call: TRBV11-2; cdr3_aa: CASSFLAPTGTEAFF
clone_size: few; j_call: TRBJ1-1; v_call: TRBV10-3; cdr3_aa: CAISEMNTEAFF
clone_size: -; j_call: TRBJ2-2; v_call: TRBV7-2; cdr3_aa: CASSGGGSLRELFF
clone_size: -; j_call: TRBJ2-6; v_call: TRBV6-5; cdr3_aa: CASSLLTSTKPHVLTF
clone_size: few; j_call: TRBJ1-1; v_call: TRBV19; cdr3_aa: CASTKGGKNTEAFF
clone_size: -; j_call: TRBJ2-1; v_call: TRBV5-1; cdr3_aa: CASSWTGNEQFF
clone_size: -; j_call: TRBJ2-3; v_call: TRBV5-4; cdr3_aa: CASSLKSGGPVDTQYF
clone_size: -; j_call: TRBJ1-4; v_call: TRBV30; cdr3_aa: CAWSLGAKGSTNEKLFF
clone_size: -; j_call: TRBJ2-1; v_call: TRBV5-4; cdr3_aa: CASSPGTGGNEQFF
clone_size: -; j_call: TRBJ1-1; v_call: TRBV10-3; cdr3_aa: CAISVQGLGTEAFF
clone_size: -; j_call: TRBJ1-5; v_call: TRBV28; cdr3_aa: CASSSTYNQPQHF
clone_size: -; j_call: TRBJ1-2; v_call: TRBV19; cdr3_aa: CASSRDRASGYTF
clone_size: -; j_call: TRBJ2-3; v_call: TRBV5-1; cdr3_aa: CASSLPGDTQYF
clone_size: -; j_call: TRBJ2-3; v_call: TRBV5-1; cdr3_aa: CASSSGLAGSADTQYF
clone_size: -; j_call: TRBJ2-3; v_call: TRBV6-5; cdr3_aa: CASSYSSAGVNTQYF
clone_size: -; j_call: TRBJ2-1; v_call: TRBV5-4; cdr3_aa: CASSLYSSYNEQFF
clone_size: -; j_call: TRBJ2-1; v_call: TRBV25-1; cdr3_aa: CASSDQGLAGARRNEQFF
clone_size: -; j_call: TRBJ2-5; v_call: TRBV6-1; cdr3_aa: CASSSQGKQETQYF
clone_size: -; j_call: TRBJ2-1; v_call: TRBV9; cdr3_aa: CASSGGLAGGKNNEQFF
clone_size: -; j_call: TRBJ2-7; v_call: TRBV28; cdr3_aa: CASSGWGSRSSYEQYF
clone_size: -; j_call: TRBJ1-4; v_call: TRBV7-2; cdr3_aa: CASSLGQGVPNEKLFF
clone_size: -; j_call: TRBJ2-7; v_call: TRBV2; cdr3_aa: CASSEQLYEQYF
clone_size: -; j_call: TRBJ1-2; v_call: TRBV7-9; cdr3_aa: CASSQVYGYTF
clone_size: -; j_call: TRBJ2-3; v_call: TRBV9; cdr3_aa: CASSVESGRGSDTQYF
clone_size: once; j_call: TRBJ2-1; v_call: TRBV5-1; cdr3_aa: CASSPTGAVEDNEQFF
clone_size: -; j_call: TRBJ1-1; v_call: TRBV28; cdr3_aa: CASSPGTVNTEAFF
clone_size: -; j_call: TRBJ1-2; v_call: TRBV19; cdr3_aa: CASSTTRQGNYGYTF
clone_size: -; j_call: TRBJ2-7; v_call: TRBV7-9; cdr3_aa: CASSPRQQRGEQYF
clone_size: -; j_call: TRBJ2-5; v_call: TRBV6-1; cdr3_aa: CASSEAWVQETQYF
clone_size: -; j_call: TRBJ2-7; v_call: TRBV11-2; cdr3_aa: CASSLVPEVGYEQYF
clone_size: -; j_call: TRBJ1-3; v_call: TRBV6-1; cdr3_aa: CASSFDRNINTIYF
clone_size: once; j_call: TRBJ2-5; v_call: TRBV4-3; cdr3_aa: CASSQAGLEQETQYF
clone_size: -; j_call: TRBJ1-1; v_call: TRBV5-1; cdr3_aa: CASSLAGGTMNTEAFF
clone_size: -; j_call: TRBJ2-4; v_call: TRBV2; cdr3_aa: CASSVTTGEDIQYF
clone_size: -; j_call: TRBJ2-2; v_call: TRBV4-1; cdr3_aa: CASSQETNTGELFF
clone_size: -; j_call: TRBJ1-1; v_call: TRBV18; cdr3_aa: CASSPTGNTEAFF
clone_size: -; j_call: TRBJ2-1; v_call: TRBV18; cdr3_aa: CASSPAGAGNNEQFF
clone_size: -; j_call: TRBJ2-7; v_call: TRBV6-6; cdr3_aa: CASRGGAYEQYF
clone_size: -; j_call: TRBJ1-1; v_call: TRBV6-5; cdr3_aa: CASSYSGQGNFEAFF
clone_size: -; j_call: TRBJ1-2; v_call: TRBV11-2; cdr3_aa: CASSPFGANYGYTF
clone_size: -; j_call: TRBJ2-2; v_call: TRBV2; cdr3_aa: CASSVIGQINTGELFF
clone_size: -; j_call: TRBJ2-1; v_call: TRBV5-1; cdr3_aa: CASSLALTSYNEQFF
clone_size: -; j_call: TRBJ2-5; v_call: TRBV6-5; cdr3_aa: CASSLTGTKETQYF
clone_size: -; j_call: TRBJ2-3; v_call: TRBV7-2; cdr3_aa: CASSWGTANTQYF
clone_size: -; j_call: TRBJ1-5; v_call: TRBV2; cdr3_aa: CASQRENQPQHF
clone_size: -; j_call: TRBJ1-3; v_call: TRBV28; cdr3_aa: CASSLLRDPNTIYF
clone_size: -; j_call: TRBJ1-2; v_call: TRBV10-3; cdr3_aa: CAISESLQGHYGYTF
clone_size: -; j_call: TRBJ2-2; v_call: TRBV7-9; cdr3_aa: CASSYAVVRNTGELFF
clone_size: -; j_call: TRBJ2-7; v_call: TRBV28; cdr3_aa: CATTSGGPFEQYF
clone_size: -; j_call: TRBJ2-2; v_call: TRBV10-3; cdr3_aa: CAIRSQLLNTGELFF
clone_size: few; j_call: TRBJ1-4; v_call: TRBV19; cdr3_aa: CASRIDRTEKLFF